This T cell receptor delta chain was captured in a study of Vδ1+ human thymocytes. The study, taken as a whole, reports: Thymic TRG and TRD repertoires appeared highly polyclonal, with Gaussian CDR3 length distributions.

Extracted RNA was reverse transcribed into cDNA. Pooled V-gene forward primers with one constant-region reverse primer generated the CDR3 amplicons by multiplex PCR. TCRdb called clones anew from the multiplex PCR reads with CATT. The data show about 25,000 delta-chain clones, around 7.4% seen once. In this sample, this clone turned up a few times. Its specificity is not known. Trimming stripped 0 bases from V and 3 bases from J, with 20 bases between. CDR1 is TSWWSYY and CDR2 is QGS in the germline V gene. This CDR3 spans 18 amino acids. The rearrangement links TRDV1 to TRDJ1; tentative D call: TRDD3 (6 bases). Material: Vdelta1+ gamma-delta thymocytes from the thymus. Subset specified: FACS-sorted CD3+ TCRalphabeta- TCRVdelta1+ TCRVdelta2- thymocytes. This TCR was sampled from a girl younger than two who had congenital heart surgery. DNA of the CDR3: TGTGCTCTTGGGGAACTATTGACTGCGAGGATACTGGCCGATAAACTCATCTTT. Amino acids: CALGELLTARILADKLIF.